The 17 T cell receptor beta chains given below trace back to one sample, sequenced in a study of cytomegalovirus exposure and HLA in healthy donors. PCR involved 60 Vbeta and 13 Jbeta primers. Assay: immunoSEQ multiplex PCR; the TCRdb copy retains only in-frame clones and omits some. The table lists under 150,000 clones, 70% to 80% of them singletons. The sequenced material came from PBMCs. These receptors all stem from a woman between 50 and 59 years old in good health and CMV-seronegative.

This clone has more than one count but fewer than ten. This chain uses TRBV7-9 with TRBJ2-3, with 10 positions matching TRBD2. The CDR3 is made up of 12 amino acids. Germline V gives CDR1 SEHNR, CDR2 FQNEAQ (reference sequence). Trimming removed 6 bases from V and 10 bases from J; junction bases left unmatched: 4. Written as DNA, the CDR3 is TGTGCCAGCAGTTCCCTAGCGGGGGCGCAGTATTTT. Translation: CASSSLAGAQYF.

A few counts support this clone. CDR3 protein: CASRLGTGFYEQYF. The DNA for the CDR3 is TGTGCCTCCAGGCTCGGGACAGGGTTCTACGAGCAGTACTTC. The gene calls are TRBV30 and TRBJ2-7; TRBD1 aligns across 9 bases. In germline, CDR1 is GTSNPN, CDR2 SVGIG (reference sequence). The CDR3 runs to 14 residues. V lost 7 bases, J lost 3 bases, and 10 bases stayed unmatched.

This clone was seen only once. The V gene is TRBV25-1, the J gene TRBJ1-6; the D gene is possibly TRBD1 (5 bases). Between the trimmed V and J ends, which lost 1 base and 7 bases, there was a span of 11 bases. The CDR3 consists of 15 residues. The germline gives CDR1 MGHDK, CDR2 SYGVNS. This CDR3 is CASSEFREGNSPLHF. CDR3 nucleotide sequence: TGTGCCAGCAGTGAATTCAGGGAAGGGAATTCACCCCTCCACTTT. Full variable domain (outside the CDR3, taken from reference TRBV25-1 and TRBJ1-6): EADIYQTPRYLVIGTGKKITLECSQTMGHDKMYWYQQDPGMELHLIHYSYGVNSTEKGDLSSESTVSRIRTEHFPLTLESARPSHTSQYLCASSEFREGNSPLHFGNGTRLTVT.

The chain combines TRBV6-1 with TRBJ1-2; D gene uncertain. The ends were cut back, 2 bases at V and 4 bases at J, with 17 bases in the middle. CDR1 and CDR2 (germline): MNHNS, SASEGT. The CDR3 extends over 16 amino acids. The CDR3, as DNA: TGTGCCAGCAGTGAACTTGACGGGGTAGTGGGCTATGGCTACACCTTC. This codes for CASSELDGVVGYGYTF.

The chain carries TRBV2 and TRBJ2-5, with TRBD2 as a possible D gene (7 bases). Per germline, CDR1 SNHLY and CDR2 FYNNEI. Trimming cost V 10 bases and J 0 bases, with 15 bases left between them. This CDR3 is 14 amino acids long. The CDR3 here is CAIKGRGHQETQYF. CDR3 DNA: TGTGCCATCAAGGGGCGGGGGCACCAAGAGACCCAGTACTTC.

This sequence joins TRBV19 and TRBJ1-5, with D unclear. The V gene's germline CDR1 is LNHDA and CDR2 SQIVND (reference sequence). This CDR3 has 15 residues. V lost 5 bases, J lost 1 base, and 12 bases lay in between. Here the CDR3 reads CASSLGGWSNQPQHF. The CDR3 nucleotides are TGTGCCAGTAGTCTAGGAGGTTGGAGCAATCAGCCCCAGCATTTT.

This clone turned up a few times. The chain joins TRBV10-1 to TRBJ2-1; D remains unclear. The germline V and J ends were trimmed by 1 base and 7 bases, with 5 bases remaining between them. Germline loops: CDR1 WNHNN, CDR2 SYGVQD (reference sequence). The CDR3 consists of 12 residues. The CDR3 sequence: CASSEYANEQFF. CDR3 nucleotide sequence: TGCGCCAGCAGTGAGTATGCGAATGAGCAGTTCTTC.

Comments on this clone: At one end, the junction sequence differs from germline, possibly due to a read error. The chain couples TRBV7-6 to TRBJ2-3, with no clear D. The CDR3 covers 15 residues. CDR1 is SGHVS, CDR2 FNYEAQ, per germline. For the CDR3, the DNA is TGTGCTAGCAGCTTAGCTGCAGGTAGCACAGATACGCAGTATTTT. Its translation is CASSLAAGSTDTQYF.

The gene calls are TRBV6-5 and TRBJ2-7; 11 bases align to TRBD2. Germline V lookup: CDR1 MNHEY, CDR2 SVGAGI. V gave up 6 bases and J gave up 4 bases; unmatched junction bases: 5. The CDR3 covers 14 residues. As DNA, the CDR3 is TGTGCCAGCAGGCCGGGACTAGCGGTATACGAGCAGTACTTC. It yields the protein CASRPGLAVYEQYF.

The V call is TRBV6-6, the J call TRBJ1-2; D gene unclear. This CDR3 is built from 12 residues. Trimming shortened V by 3 bases and J by 6 bases, and 8 bases separated the two germline ends. Germline V lookup: CDR1 MNHNY, CDR2 SVGAGI (reference sequence). Here the CDR3 DNA reads TGTGCCAGCAGTTATAGGAGGGATGGCTACACCTTC. Encoded protein: CASSYRRDGYTF.

V and J are TRBV4-1 and TRBJ1-3; no reliable D call. V was clipped by 3 bases and J by 0 bases, with 15 bases between them. Germline V CDR1 and CDR2: MGHRA, YSYEKL. There are 17 residues in the CDR3. The chain's CDR3 is CASSHKLDRSSGNTIYF. CDR3 nucleotides: TGCGCCAGCAGCCACAAACTAGACCGGAGCTCTGGAAACACCATATATTTT.

This clone has only one observation. Sequence at one end of the junction differs from germline and may be a read error. This chain connects TRBV29-1 to TRBJ1-2; D uncertain. The germline V gene encodes CDR1 SQVTM and CDR2 ANQGSEA. The CDR3 spans 13 residues. As DNA, the CDR3 is TGCAGCGTTGTCCCTATGAAAGTCCATGCCTACGCCTTC. It specifies CSVVPMKVHAYAF.

The genes are TRBV5-1 and TRBJ2-6, with a weak D call TRBD2 (7 bases). CDR3 size: 18 residues. Trimming took off 0 bases at V and 0 bases at J, with 13 bases between the two ends. In germline, CDR1 is SGHRS, CDR2 YFSETQ. CDR3 sequence: CASSLDRGAGSGANVLTF. The CDR3 bases are TGCGCCAGCAGCTTGGACCGGGGGGCTGGCTCTGGGGCCAACGTCCTGACTTTC. The full variable domain, its missing parts supplied by reference TRBV5-1 and TRBJ2-6, is KAGVTQTPRYLIKTRGQQVTLSCSPISGHRSVSWYQQTPGQGLQFLFEYFSETQRNKGNFPGRFSGRQFSNSRSEMNVSTLELGDSALYLCASSLDRGAGSGANVLTFGAGSRLTVL.

The genes are TRBV7-2 and TRBJ2-1; no definite D call. The germline V gene encodes CDR1 SGHTA and CDR2 FQGNSA. V lost 5 bases and J 10 bases, leaving 24 bases between the germline ends. This CDR3 contains 16 residues. The CDR3 DNA reads TGTGCCAGCAGCCAGGCCGTGGGCCCCCTCTTGGCGGAGCAGTTCTTC. As protein: CASSQAVGPLLAEQFF.

The table lists this clone with a count of one. CDR3 sequence: CASSSGRTGVQPQHF. The CDR3 region has the DNA TGTGCCAGCAGTTCAGGACGGACAGGGGTTCAGCCCCAGCATTTT. This chain connects TRBV6-6 to TRBJ1-5, with 9 bases lining up with TRBD1. With V trimmed by 4 bases and J by 6 bases, 7 bases remained unmatched. This CDR3 region has 15 residues. From germline, CDR1 is MNHNY and CDR2 SVGAGI (reference sequence).

The chain combines TRBV18 with TRBJ2-7; 7 nucleotides agree with TRBD2. The germline V gene encodes CDR1 KGHSH and CDR2 LQKENI. J was trimmed by 0 bases and V by 6 bases; bases with no gene match: 5. The CDR3 runs 14 residues. The CDR3, as DNA: TGTGCCAGCTCCCCTTCGGGGGGCTCCTACGAGCAGTACTTC. It is translated as CASSPSGGSYEQYF.

J is TRBJ1-6 and V is TRBV9; the D gene is possibly TRBD1 (6 bases). In germline, CDR1 is SGDLS, CDR2 YYNGEE. The V gene lost 3 bases and the J gene lost 9 bases, with 16 bases spanning the gap. This CDR3 comprises 15 residues. The CDR3 is CASSALPGGGSPLHF. In DNA, the CDR3 is TGTGCCAGCAGCGCGCTACCGGGAGGGGGTTCACCCCTCCACTTT.